This is a list of T cell receptor beta chains from one sample in a study of blood T cell repertoires in COVID-19. Using immunoSEQ multiplex PCR, the repertoire was profiled, and TCRdb retains in-frame clones only, with some absent. The data contain some 100,000 clones, around 80% of them seen just once; the ten biggest clones take up 6.5% to 10%. The specimen sequenced was peripheral blood. Receptors originate from a woman of 80 years or more with active or convalescent COVID-19. The CDR3 runs from the conserved cysteine through the conserved F or W. Fields, in order: clone size, V gene, D gene, J gene, CDR3 DNA, CDR3 protein. A D gene is named only where the DNA matches it firmly. Clone size is not always given. Where it is, it says once, few, many or a class for expanded clones.

.	TRBV5-1	TRBD2	TRBJ2-1	TGCGCCAGCAGCCAAAACCCCCCGACTAGCGGGAACTACAATGAGCAGTTCTTC	CASSQNPPTSGNYNEQFF
.	TRBV25-1	.	TRBJ1-1	TGTGCCAGCAGTGAATACTCAGCAGGTCGCATGAACACTGAAGCTTTCTTT	CASSEYSAGRMNTEAFF
.	TRBV2	.	TRBJ1-6	TGTGCCACTCGTTCACAGCAGAGCTCCTATAATTCACCCCTCCACTTT	CATRSQQSSYNSPLHF
.	TRBV25-1	.	TRBJ2-1	TGTGCCAGCAGTGAATCTAGGGAGCAGTTCTTC	CASSESREQFF
.	TRBV28	TRBD1	TRBJ1-1	TGTGCCAGCACCACGGGACAGTCGATCACTGAAGCTTTCTTT	CASTTGQSITEAFF
.	TRBV15	TRBD1	TRBJ2-1	TGTGCCACCAGCAGAGATATCGGGACAGGGGGGATAAATGAGCAGTTCTTC	CATSRDIGTGGINEQFF
.	TRBV6-6	.	TRBJ2-1	TGTGCCAGCAGACAACTAGGGGGGGACGGGGATGAGCAGTTCTTC	CASRQLGGDGDEQFF
.	TRBV29-1	TRBD1	TRBJ1-2	TGCAGCGTTGAAGGTAGACAGGGGAAAGGCTACACCTTC	CSVEGRQGKGYTF
.	TRBV7-3	TRBD2	TRBJ2-1	TGTGCCAGCAGCTTAACCAGCGGGAGAGGGAATGAGCAGTTCTTC	CASSLTSGRGNEQFF
.	TRBV24-1	TRBD2	TRBJ2-1	TGTGCCACCAGTGATACTAGCGGGAGCTCCTACAATGAGCAGTTCTTC	CATSDTSGSSYNEQFF
.	TRBV18	.	TRBJ1-4	TGTGCCAGCTCACCCGCAGGGCATACTAATGAAAAACTGTTTTTT	CASSPAGHTNEKLFF
.	TRBV15	.	TRBJ1-6	TGTGCCACTAACACCTATAATTCACCCCTCCACTTT	CATNTYNSPLHF
.	TRBV19	.	TRBJ2-2	TGTGCCAGTAATCGTCGGGAGAACACCGGGGAGCTGTTTTTT	CASNRRENTGELFF
once	TRBV5-4	.	TRBJ2-3	TGTGCCAGCAGCTTGGGTCGGCAGGGCCACACAGATACGCAGTATTTT	CASSLGRQGHTDTQYF
.	TRBV18	TRBD2	TRBJ2-1	TGTGCCAGCTCACCACAGGGGACTAGCGGATACAATGAGCAGTTCTTC	CASSPQGTSGYNEQFF